A selection of T cell receptor beta chains follows, all from one sample in a study of blood T cell repertoires in COVID-19. Method: immunoSEQ multiplex PCR; TCRdb's copy keeps in-frame clones and lacks some. The sample has around 250,000 clones; 86% are singletons. The material sequenced was peripheral blood. The origin of the receptors is a woman in her 30s with active or convalescent COVID-19. The CDR3 runs from the conserved cysteine through the conserved F or W. Rows give clone size only sometimes, using once, few, many, or a class for an expanded clone.

TRBJ1-2 TRBV6-5 NA CASSSDRGGGYTF
TRBJ1-2 TRBV30 NA CAWSPGGRNYGYTF
TRBJ2-7 TRBV20-1 NA CSAIDRYRSPYEQYF
TRBJ2-5 TRBV14 NA CASSPGLAAGGETQYF
TRBJ1-2 TRBV21-1 NA CASSNKSGRDRGLHGYTF
TRBJ1-1 TRBV19 NA CASSTHAADTEAFF
TRBJ2-5 TRBV18 NA CASSSGGQETQYF
TRBJ1-5 TRBV7-2 NA CASSLGTARNQPQHF
TRBJ2-5 TRBV5-1 few CASSSGTSMETQYF
TRBJ2-6 TRBV27 NA CASSSTSGANVLTF
TRBJ2-7 TRBV6-5 NA CASRLAGDYEQYF
TRBJ1-2 TRBV9 NA CASSVGGQGNYGYTF
TRBJ1-1 TRBV6-5 once CATRVPAGTEAFF
TRBJ1-1 TRBV5-6 NA CASSNGGGKNTEAFF
TRBJ1-6 TRBV30 once CAGRGDRGSPLHF
TRBJ2-7 TRBV5-1 NA CASSSPDRGTYEQYF
TRBJ1-5 TRBV12-3/TRBV12-4 NA CASSFFSNQPQHF
TRBJ1-5 TRBV30 NA CAWSVLGGAGQPQHF
TRBJ2-1 TRBV6-2/TRBV6-3 NA CASSQGLAGGHNSDEQFF
TRBJ1-2 TRBV30 NA CAWSPRTVYGYTF
TRBJ2-7 TRBV2 NA CASSELEMEQYF
TRBJ2-2 TRBV29-1 NA CSVGGTAGDTGELFF
TRBJ2-1 TRBV19 NA CASSMVTDKIYEQFF
TRBJ1-2 TRBV5-6 few CASSLSGPGFDYGYTF
TRBJ2-7 TRBV5-5 few CASSSTPTGVSYEQYF
TRBJ2-1 TRBV7-2 NA CASSLRNRYNEQFF
TRBJ2-2 TRBV15 NA CATRQGIGELFF
TRBJ2-6 TRBV19 NA CASSFTRSGANVLTF
TRBJ2-5 TRBV5-4 NA CASSPPDAGYGSETQYF
TRBJ2-1 TRBV7-2 NA CASSSDRGSYNEQFF
TRBJ1-1 TRBV2 once CASSETLAGGEAFF
TRBJ1-1 TRBV29-1 NA CSGGYSNTEAFF
TRBJ2-3 TRBV30 once CAWTRVAGGGTDTQYF
TRBJ2-1 TRBV28 NA CASSPWGGPSSYNEQFF
TRBJ1-1 TRBV19 NA CASIPPEGTEAFF
TRBJ2-2 TRBV29-1 NA CSGSGTSTGELFF
TRBJ1-3 TRBV5-1 NA CASSLAEDSGNTIYF
TRBJ2-1 TRBV28 NA CASNLAGVYNEQFF
TRBJ2-2 TRBV4-2 NA CASSPMGQGRTGELFF
TRBJ2-1 TRBV4-3 NA CASSQDWSGEQFF
TRBJ1-3 TRBV30 NA CAWSRGQRASGNTIYF
TRBJ2-1 TRBV2 NA CATFRYSYNEQFF
TRBJ1-5 TRBV5-6 NA CASSSGVGGDQPQHF
TRBJ1-1 TRBV28 NA CASSGTGSEAFF
TRBJ2-7 TRBV7-2 NA CASSFSVPIAGGPGEQYF
TRBJ1-2 TRBV5-1 NA CASRTGGAEGYTF
TRBJ2-4 TRBV19 NA CASSHGTNLGIQYF
TRBJ2-1 TRBV5-5 NA CASSLLSGGGHEQFF
TRBJ2-5 TRBV18 NA CASSRRGTEETQYF
TRBJ2-5 TRBV5-4 NA CASSSRDYQETQYF